The 22 T cell receptor beta chains given below trace back to one sample, sequenced in a study of T cells after yellow fever vaccination (dated by TCRdb to about 2019). Interpreted using the paper, the treatment or condition label stands for: live attenuated yellow fever vaccine strain. Library preparation used 5' RACE. The sequencer was an Illumina HiSeq 2500. Using fastp trimming at Q25 and MiXCR clonotype assembly, TCRdb reanalyzed the public sequencing data and kept in-frame beta chains. Records with the same CDR3 protein are collapsed into one entry carrying the most frequent genes and DNA. For this sample the table gives 450,000 to 550,000 distinct CDR3 sequences, of which less than 20% were detected only once. 14% of the sample goes to the ten largest clones. Sample: PBMCs, taken 15 days after the yellow fever booster vaccination. The receptors derive from a man aged 25-40 years who received the YFV17D yellow fever vaccine.

The chain has TRBV3-1 and TRBJ1-5; the D gene is possibly TRBD1 (5 bases). The germline V and J ends were trimmed by 3 bases and 7 bases, with 16 bases remaining between them. Germline CDR1 and CDR2: LGHDT and YNNKEL (reference sequence). There are 15 residues in the CDR3. CDR3 protein: CASSQTWGGEQPQHF. CDR3 bases: TGTGCCAGCAGCCAGACCTGGGGGGGTGAACAGCCCCAGCATTTT.

V is TRBV27 and J is TRBJ1-5; 8 nucleotides align to TRBD1. CDR1 and CDR2 (germline): MNHEY, SMNVEV (reference sequence). This CDR3 has 16 amino acids. The V gene end was trimmed by 4 bases and the J gene end by 10 bases; junction bases not matched to a gene: 15. CDR3 in DNA: TGTGCCAGCAGTTCCTCCGGGACAGGAGGACGGAGTCCCCAGCATTTT. This sequence encodes CASSSSGTGGRSPQHF.

This clonotype was recorded a few times. The chain has TRBV5-1 and TRBJ2-1; D is possibly TRBD2 (6 bases). This CDR3 region has 11 residues. Per the germline V gene, CDR1 is SGHRS and CDR2 is YFSETQ. V lost 0 bases and J 15 bases, leaving 10 bases between the germline ends. This CDR3 is CASSLGLDLFF. The CDR3 region has the DNA TGCGCCAGCAGCTTGGGACTAGATCTGTTCTTC.

This clonotype is judged medium-sized. This chain uses TRBV18 with TRBJ2-7, with D possibly matching TRBD1 (6 bases). The germline V gene encodes CDR1 KGHSH and CDR2 LQKENI. CDR3 size: 12 residues. V shed 8 bases and J shed 4 bases, with 12 bases lying between them. The CDR3 loop reads CASSPTGYEQYF. In nucleotides, the CDR3 is TGTGCCAGCAGCCCTACAGGGTACGAGCAGTACTTC. The variable domain in full, with the rest retrieved from reference TRBV18 and TRBJ2-7, is NAGVMQNPRHLVRRRGQEARLRCSPMKGHSHVYWYRQLPEEGLKFMVYLQKENIIDESGMPKERFSAEFPKEGPSILRIQQVVRGDSAAYFCASSPTGYEQYFGPGTRLTVT.

This clonotype was seen a handful of times. CDR3: CASEAGVTHNEQFF. For the CDR3, the DNA is TGTGCCAGCGAAGCGGGAGTTACCCACAATGAGCAGTTCTTC. This sequence joins TRBV2 and TRBJ2-1; 8 bases fit TRBD2. Germline assignment: CDR1 SNHLY and CDR2 FYNNEI. V lost 8 bases and J lost 5; bases outside the gene matches: 8. This CDR3 is 14 amino acids long.

This chain connects TRBV7-2 to TRBJ2-1; D gene uncertain. The germline V and J ends were trimmed by 3 bases and 10 bases, with 13 bases remaining between them. The CDR3 length is 13 residues. The V gene's germline CDR1 is SGHTA and CDR2 FQGNSA. The CDR3 nucleotides are TGTGCCAGCAGCTTGGGATACCGTAGAGAGCAGTTCTTC. It is translated as CASSLGYRREQFF.

The chain combines TRBV29-1 with TRBJ2-7, with a tentative D call TRBD2 (5 bases). The CDR3 is 13 residues long. The ends were cut back, 6 bases at V and 0 bases at J, with 12 bases in the middle. Germline-derived CDR1 and CDR2 are SQVTM and ANQGSEA. The CDR3, as DNA: TGCAGCGTACAAACGACTATCTCCTACGAGCAGTACTTC. Translated: CSVQTTISYEQYF.

The J gene is TRBJ2-7, the V gene TRBV20-1, with D hard to call. The germline CDR1 and CDR2 sequences are DFQATT and SNEGSKA (reference sequence). The CDR3 is 14 residues long. Trimming removed 1 base at V and 0 bases at J, with 10 bases between. The CDR3 nucleotides are TGCAGTGCTAGAGTCCTTGTAGTCTCCTACGAGCAGTACTTC. Translated: CSARVLVVSYEQYF.

There are a few counts of this clonotype. The chain carries TRBV9 and TRBJ2-2; the D gene could be TRBD1 or TRBD2 (5 bases each). Germline CDR1 reads SGDLS; CDR2 reads YYNGEE. The V and J ends lost 0 bases and 2 bases respectively, with 11 bases between them. CDR3 length equals 16 residues. The CDR3 here is CASSVDPGGNTGELFF. In DNA form, the CDR3 reads TGTGCCAGCAGCGTAGACCCTGGGGGAAACACCGGGGAGCTGTTTTTT.

This clonotype was observed a few times. The chain links TRBV29-1 to TRBJ2-1, with D possibly TRBD1 on 5 matching bases. This CDR3 region has 14 residues. The germline V gene has CDR1 SQVTM and CDR2 ANQGSEA. The V end lost 7 bases, the J end lost 6 bases, and 19 bases lay between the germline ends. The CDR3 loop is CSGTGAPVSNEQFF. The CDR3 nucleotides are TGCAGCGGTACTGGGGCACCGGTGTCCAATGAGCAGTTCTTC.

J is TRBJ2-3 and V is TRBV20-1; 14 bases line up with TRBD2. From germline, CDR1 is DFQATT and CDR2 SNEGSKA (reference sequence). The J segment lost 0 bases and the V segment lost 0 bases, leaving 8 bases of the junction unmatched. The CDR3 length is 19 residues. In nucleotides, the CDR3 is TGCAGTGCTAGAGATGCTGGACTAGCGGGAGGTACTAGCACAGATACGCAGTATTTT. Translation gives CSARDAGLAGGTSTDTQYF.

This clonotype was observed a handful of times. This sequence joins TRBV20-1 and TRBJ1-1, with D tentatively TRBD1 (6 bases). The germline V gene has CDR1 DFQATT and CDR2 SNEGSKA (reference sequence). The CDR3 extends over 13 amino acids. This CDR3 is CSGGQGRGTEAFF. CDR3 in DNA: TGCAGCGGGGGGCAGGGGAGAGGAACTGAAGCTTTCTTT.

There are a few counts of this clonotype. This chain uses TRBV12-3 or TRBV12-4 with TRBJ1-4; tentative D call: TRBD1 (6 bases). The CDR3 runs 13 residues. V lost 7 bases and J 5 bases, leaving 11 bases between the germline ends. CDR3 region: CASTPRGNEKLFF. As DNA, the CDR3 is TGTGCCAGCACCCCAAGGGGGAATGAAAAACTGTTTTTT.

This chain joins TRBV20-1 and TRBJ2-4; TRBD2 is a possible D gene (5 bases). V was clipped by 0 bases and J by 9 bases, with 12 bases between them. This CDR3 is 13 amino acids long. CDR1 and CDR2 (germline): DFQATT, SNEGSKA (reference sequence). DNA for the CDR3: TGCAGTGCTAGAGAAATGGGAGTCCGCATTCAGTACTTC. Protein product: CSAREMGVRIQYF.

This clonotype was detected only a few times. The CDR3 loop reads CASSLLAGITYNEQFF. The CDR3 bases are TGTGCCAGCAGCCTTCTAGCGGGGATAACCTACAATGAGCAGTTCTTC. The chain joins TRBV7-2 to TRBJ2-1, with 9 bases aligning to TRBD2. Trimming cost V 5 bases and J 2 bases; bases outside gene matches: 7. Germline V gene lookup returns CDR1 SGHTA and CDR2 FQGNSA. This CDR3 is built from 16 residues.

This rearrangement joins TRBV5-1 to TRBJ2-2, with TRBD2 matching over 10 bases. Germline CDR1 and CDR2: SGHRS and YFSETQ. Unmatched junction bases numbered 6, after V lost 4 bases and J lost 3 bases. The CDR3 extends over 16 amino acids. DNA for the CDR3: TGCGCCAGCAGCAAGTCCGGGACTAGCGACACCGGGGAGCTGTTTTTT. It specifies CASSKSGTSDTGELFF.

V and J are TRBV5-1 and TRBJ1-1; no reliable D call. The CDR3 covers 15 residues. Germline loops: CDR1 SGHRS, CDR2 YFSETQ. The germline V and J ends were trimmed by 7 bases and 4 bases, with 20 bases remaining between them. In nucleotides, the CDR3 is TGCGCCAGCCTGAGGGAGGTAGGAATTGCCACTGAAGCTTTCTTT. Encoded protein: CASLREVGIATEAFF.

This clonotype showed up just a few times. V gene TRBV28 combines with J gene TRBJ1-2, with 12 bases identical to TRBD1. Germline lookup yields CDR1 MDHEN and CDR2 SYDVKM. This CDR3 comprises 15 residues. The V and J ends lost 5 bases and 7 bases, in that order; junction bases with no gene match: 8. CDR3: CASSEPGQGAGGYTF. The CDR3 DNA is TGTGCCAGCAGTGAACCGGGACAGGGGGCGGGTGGCTACACCTTC.

The V and J genes are TRBV6-2 or TRBV6-3 and TRBJ2-3; 9 positions match TRBD2. This CDR3 region has 17 residues. Looked up from germline, CDR1 is MNHEY and CDR2 is SVGEGT. With 2 bases clipped from V and 6 bases from J, the junction kept 12 bases outside the gene matches. The CDR3 loop is CASSYDGRREGDDTQYF. The CDR3 bases are TGTGCCAGCAGTTACGACGGTCGGCGGGAGGGCGATGATACGCAGTATTTT.

This clonotype was detected a few times. This chain links TRBV7-9 with TRBJ2-5; D unresolved. Germline values: CDR1 SEHNR, CDR2 FQNEAQ (reference sequence). Trimming removed 2 bases at V and 3 bases at J, with 10 bases between. The CDR3 spans 14 residues. The CDR3 region is CASSLLSREETQYF. The CDR3 nucleotides are TGTGCCAGCAGCTTACTTTCTAGAGAAGAGACCCAGTACTTC.

The V gene is TRBV5-1, the J gene TRBJ2-5; D gene unclear. Per the germline V gene, CDR1 is SGHRS and CDR2 is YFSETQ. Trimming stripped 0 bases from V and 0 bases from J, with 9 bases between. The CDR3 sequence is 15 residues long. The CDR3 loop reads CASSLASVNQETQYF. CDR3 bases: TGCGCCAGCAGCTTGGCGTCGGTAAACCAAGAGACCCAGTACTTC.

The chain has TRBV2 and TRBJ2-7; D not certain. Trimming stripped 4 bases from V and 6 bases from J, with 7 bases between. CDR1 and CDR2 from the germline V gene are SNHLY and FYNNEI. The CDR3 runs 11 residues. In DNA form, the CDR3 reads TGTGCCAGCAGTGTTGAACCCGAGCAGTACTTC. Protein sequence: CASSVEPEQYF.